The T cell receptor beta chain described here comes from a study of control samples from healthy donors and cancer patients. Data came from immunoSEQ multiplex PCR; TCRdb stores just in-frame clones and leaves some out. The sample holds some 160,000 clones, roughly 94% seen once. Germline lookup yields CDR1 LNHNV and CDR2 YYDKDF (reference sequence). Trimming removed 4 bases from V and 7 bases from J; junction bases left unmatched: 5. The length of the CDR3 is 14 residues. The V gene is TRBV15, the J gene TRBJ1-4; 8 bases agree with TRBD1. Sequenced sample: blood. The receptor comes from a woman aged 40 to 50 in good health. The CDR3 protein is CATSNDRGGEKLFF. CDR3 nucleotide sequence: TGTGCCACCAGCAACGACAGGGGTGGTGAAAAACTGTTTTTT.